The clone carrying this T cell receptor beta chain came up a few times. As yet, its antigen is unknown. These data are taken from a study of T cells in Graves' hyperthyroidism and ophthalmopathy. The germline gives CDR1 MDHEN, CDR2 SYDVKM. CDR3 size: 14 residues. V shed 7 bases and J 4 bases; nucleotides not matched to a gene: 7. Study-wide results and caveats: In validation, the model predicted ophthalmopathy. These predictions came a median roughly 6 months before onset. Blood shared most expanded thyroid clonotypes above 0.001.

Ophthalmopathy patients had moderate-to-severe active disease, CAS ≥3, NOSPECS ≥4, and disease duration under 3 months. The TCR beta CDR3 regions underwent amplification using RNA transcripts as the source. HTBI primers drove first-round RT-PCR of the TCR CDR3. From the multiplex PCR reads, TCRdb called clonotypes with MiXCR, one entry per CDR3 protein. The sample lists about 640,000 distinct CDR3 sequences, 20% seen once, with 34% in the top ten. The sequencing input was blood. The V call is TRBV28, the J call TRBJ2-3; TRBD1 agrees at 8 bases. The receptor comes from a man younger than 40 with Graves' ophthalmopathy. The CDR3 nucleotides are TGTGCCAGCACCGGGGACAGGTCCCCAGATACGCAGTATTTT. Amino acid sequence: CASTGDRSPDTQYF.